These 23 T cell receptor beta chains were sequenced from one sample in a study of control samples from healthy donors and cancer patients. Profiled with immunoSEQ multiplex PCR; TCRdb holds only in-frame clones, not every one. The table has 98,000 or so clones, roughly three quarters seen once. The source material was blood. All receptors come from a young woman in good health.

In nucleotides, the CDR3 is TGTGCTAGTGGTTTGAGTGTTGAAAAACTGTTTTTT. Translated, it gives CASGLSVEKLFF. The chain combines TRBV12-5 with TRBJ1-4; D unclear. Between the trimmed V and J ends, which lost 2 bases and 7 bases, there was a span of 5 bases. CDR3 length equals 12 residues. Looked up from germline, CDR1 is LGHNT and CDR2 is FRNRAP.

This clone has a handful of counts. The rearrangement links TRBV7-9 to TRBJ2-1; the D gene is possibly TRBD1 (6 bases). The CDR3 is 15 residues long. Germline V CDR1 and CDR2: SEHNR, FQNEAQ (reference sequence). V shed 5 bases and J shed 8 bases, with 19 bases lying between them. For the CDR3, the DNA is TGTGCCAGCAGCAAACCAGTAAGGGGGTCAGATGAGCAGTTCTTC. This translates into CASSKPVRGSDEQFF.

This sequence joins TRBV30 and TRBJ2-7, with D perhaps being TRBD1 or TRBD2 (5 bases each). The V end was cut by 3 bases, the J end by 3 bases, with 18 bases between. Germline V gene lookup returns CDR1 GTSNPN and CDR2 SVGIG (reference sequence). The CDR3 has 15 residues. In DNA, the CDR3 is TGTGCCTGGAGGGGTACGGGGCCTTCGGGCTACGAGCAGTACTTC. This codes for CAWRGTGPSGYEQYF.

J is TRBJ2-1 and V is TRBV20-1; D remains unclear. The germline V gene has CDR1 DFQATT and CDR2 SNEGSKA (reference sequence). The CDR3 loop spans 10 amino acids. Trimming pared 4 bases from V and 7 bases from J, leaving 5 bases between. This CDR3 reads CSAIGNEQFF. CDR3 DNA: TGCAGTGCTATAGGAAATGAGCAGTTCTTC.

J is TRBJ1-1 and V is TRBV5-1; D not certain. Per the germline V gene, CDR1 is SGHRS and CDR2 is YFSETQ. V was trimmed by 0 bases and J by 5 bases, leaving 8 bases between them. This CDR3 region has 13 residues. The chain's CDR3 is CASSLGVSTEAFF. CDR3 nucleotide sequence: TGCGCCAGCAGCTTGGGCGTTTCTACTGAAGCTTTCTTT. The variable domain in full, completed from reference TRBV5-1 and TRBJ1-1, reads KAGVTQTPRYLIKTRGQQVTLSCSPISGHRSVSWYQQTPGQGLQFLFEYFSETQRNKGNFPGRFSGRQFSNSRSEMNVSTLELGDSALYLCASSLGVSTEAFFGQGTRLTVV.

This sequence joins TRBV12-3 or TRBV12-4 and TRBJ1-1; D ambiguous. V lost 3 bases, J lost 4 bases, and 6 bases lay in between. There are 12 residues in the CDR3. The DNA of the CDR3 is TGTGCCAGCAGTTTTAGAGTCACTGAAGCTTTCTTT. It is translated as CASSFRVTEAFF.

This clone was observed once. V and J are TRBV11-2 and TRBJ2-7; 7 bases are shared with TRBD2. This CDR3 spans 13 amino acids. After removal of 5 bases from V and 2 bases from J, the junction contained 3 bases not matched to a gene. Germline CDR1 SGHAT, CDR2 FQNNGV. CDR3 DNA: TGTGCCAGCAGCGTTGGGACTACCTACGAGCAGTACTTC. This gives the protein CASSVGTTYEQYF.

The V gene is TRBV3-1 (or the pseudogene TRBV3-2), the J gene TRBJ2-4; no reliable D call. CDR1 LGHDT and CDR2 YNNKEL come from the germline V gene (reference sequence). Trimming cost V 8 bases and J 0 bases, with 8 bases left between them. This CDR3 region has 13 residues. This chain's CDR3 is CASGELAKNIQYF. As DNA, the CDR3 is TGTGCCAGCGGAGAGTTAGCCAAAAACATTCAGTACTTC.

The chain couples TRBV6-6 to TRBJ2-5, with D possibly being TRBD1 or TRBD2 (5 bases each). CDR1 MNHNY and CDR2 SVGAGI come from the germline V gene (reference sequence). The CDR3 is made up of 14 amino acids. Trimming took off 6 bases at V and 2 bases at J, with 13 bases between the two ends. The CDR3, as DNA: TGTGCCAGCAGGCACAGGACGGGACAAGAGACCCAGTACTTC. Translation gives CASRHRTGQETQYF.

The chain links TRBV5-1 to TRBJ2-7; no firm D call. The germline V gene encodes CDR1 SGHRS and CDR2 YFSETQ. The length of the CDR3 is 14 residues. Trimming took off 3 bases at V and 0 bases at J, with 10 bases between the two ends. The CDR3: CASSWVPGSYEQYF. The CDR3 coding sequence is TGCGCCAGCAGCTGGGTGCCGGGCTCCTACGAGCAGTACTTC.

The V call is TRBV19, the J call TRBJ2-3; D is unclear. Germline V CDR1 and CDR2: LNHDA, SQIVND (reference sequence). V lost 7 bases and J lost 3, with 17 bases in between. The CDR3 contains 15 residues. The CDR3 region has the DNA TGTGCCAGTACCCTGGGTTCCTACCTAACAGATACGCAGTATTTT. Amino acids: CASTLGSYLTDTQYF.

The chain couples TRBV5-4 to TRBJ2-2, with a possible D match to TRBD1 (6 bases). The ends were cut back, 3 bases at V and 4 bases at J, with 16 bases in the middle. Germline loops: CDR1 SGHNT, CDR2 YYREEE (reference sequence). The CDR3 runs to 16 residues. The CDR3 spells CASSSGNRASTGELFF. The CDR3 nucleotides are TGTGCCAGCAGCTCCGGTAACAGGGCTAGCACCGGGGAGCTGTTTTTT.

This chain connects TRBV14 to TRBJ2-5; D is unresolved. Germline V gene data show CDR1 as SGHDN and CDR2 as FVKESK. Trimming removed 3 bases at V and 0 bases at J, with 5 bases between. CDR3 length: 13 amino acids. CDR3 residues: CASSQQYQETQYF. CDR3 coding DNA: TGTGCCAGCAGCCAGCAATACCAAGAGACCCAGTACTTC.

This chain uses TRBV7-3 with TRBJ1-1; D unresolved. This CDR3 contains 16 residues. V was cut by 8 bases and J by 0 bases, with 19 bases left in between. In germline, CDR1 is SGHTA, CDR2 FQGTGA. Here the CDR3 reads CASLPPDGLLNTEAFF. DNA for the CDR3: TGTGCCAGCCTCCCCCCGGACGGACTCCTGAACACTGAAGCTTTCTTT.

The chain carries TRBV5-1 and TRBJ2-3; D call uncertain. Germline V gene lookup returns CDR1 SGHRS and CDR2 YFSETQ. Trimming cost V 4 bases and J 3 bases, with 6 bases left between them. The CDR3 contains 12 residues. CDR3 nucleotide sequence: TGCGCCAGCAGCGTTACAACAGATACGCAGTATTTT. Its protein product is CASSVTTDTQYF.

This chain connects TRBV4-3 to TRBJ2-1; D is unclear. The germline V gene has CDR1 LGHNA and CDR2 YSLEER. Trimming stripped 0 bases from V and 3 bases from J, with 3 bases between. This CDR3 is built from 13 residues. The CDR3 sequence is CASSQDFYNEQFF. The CDR3 DNA follows: TGCGCCAGCAGCCAAGATTTCTACAATGAGCAGTTCTTC.

This sequence joins TRBV18 and TRBJ2-5, with D uncertain. CDR1 and CDR2 (germline): KGHSH, LQKENI. The CDR3 runs 15 residues. Trimming took off 3 bases at V and 2 bases at J, with 13 bases between the two ends. The CDR3, as DNA: TGTGCCAGCTCACCTCGGCCGCTTACACAAGAGACCCAGTACTTC. Translating it yields CASSPRPLTQETQYF.

The chain is built from TRBV2 and TRBJ1-2, with D hard to call. The germline gives CDR1 SNHLY, CDR2 FYNNEI. The CDR3 loop spans 13 amino acids. The V end was cut by 3 bases, the J end by 5 bases, with 10 bases between. The CDR3 loop is CASSEQGPYGYTF. CDR3 sequence (DNA): TGTGCCAGCAGTGAGCAAGGACCGTATGGCTACACCTTC.

This chain connects TRBV4-1 to TRBJ1-4; tentatively, D is TRBD1 (5 bases). This CDR3 region has 14 residues. V lost 3 bases and J 5 bases, leaving 10 bases between the germline ends. Per the germline V gene, CDR1 is MGHRA and CDR2 is YSYEKL. DNA of the CDR3: TGCGCCAGCAGCCAGGAGGGGATAAATGAAAAACTGTTTTTT. Translated: CASSQEGINEKLFF.

The chain carries TRBV5-1 and TRBJ2-5, with TRBD2 as a possible D gene (7 bases). CDR3 length: 14 residues. The germline V gene has CDR1 SGHRS and CDR2 YFSETQ. The V end was cut by 0 bases, the J end by 5 bases, with 11 bases between. The CDR3 DNA reads TGCGCCAGCAGCTTGGCAGGGAGGGGGGAGACCCAGTACTTC. Translation gives CASSLAGRGETQYF.

This chain links TRBV5-3 with TRBJ1-6; 7 bases map to TRBD1. TRBV5-3 is an open reading frame, and its role is uncertain. The J segment lost 0 bases and the V segment lost 3 bases, leaving 3 bases of the junction unmatched. This CDR3 region has 16 residues. CDR3 in DNA: TGTGCCAGAAGCTCGACAGGGAGCTCCTATAATTCACCCCTCCACTTT. The encoded protein is CARSSTGSSYNSPLHF.

This clone appeared once. The genes are TRBV7-8 and TRBJ1-5, with unresolved D. Trimming pared 6 bases from V and 4 bases from J, leaving 16 bases between. Per the germline V gene, CDR1 is SGHVS and CDR2 is FQNEAQ. The length of the CDR3 is 15 residues. The CDR3 loop reads CASSLTPTGNQPQHF. CDR3 nucleotides: TGTGCCAGCAGTTTAACCCCGACGGGGAATCAGCCCCAGCATTTT.

The chain carries TRBV9 and TRBJ2-3; 16 nucleotides align to TRBD2. V lost 3 bases and J lost 0; bases outside the gene matches: 13. The CDR3 loop spans 21 amino acids. CDR1 is SGDLS, CDR2 YYNGEE, per germline. CDR3 region: CASSADPRGTSGGASTDTQYF. DNA for the CDR3: TGTGCCAGCAGCGCCGACCCTAGGGGGACTAGCGGGGGGGCAAGCACAGATACGCAGTATTTT.